The rows below give T cell receptor beta chains drawn from one sample of a study of blood T cell repertoires in COVID-19. Here immunoSEQ multiplex PCR was the method, and the copy in TCRdb shows in-frame clones only, minus some. The table shows about 170,000 clones, with 70% to 90% occurring only once. The sequenced sample consisted of peripheral blood. These receptors all come from a man aged 55 to 69 who had recovered from COVID-19. Each CDR3 is given with its conserved first and last residue. D genes are given only for firm matches. Clone sizes are given selectively: once, few, many, or a class where the clone is expanded.

j_gene,v_gene,len,d_gene,abundance,CDR3aa,CDR3nt
TRBJ2-7,TRBV5-1,14,-,-,CASSIRQGDYEQYF,TGCGCCAGCAGCATCAGACAAGGGGATTACGAGCAGTACTTC
TRBJ2-7,TRBV14,16,-,-,CASSPGGGTYSYEQYF,TGTGCCAGCAGCCCCGGTGGCGGGACTTACTCCTACGAGCAGTACTTC
TRBJ2-7,TRBV7-2,15,TRBD2,-,CASSLVVAGGREQYF,TGTGCCAGCAGCTTAGTTGTAGCGGGGGGACGAGAGCAGTACTTC
TRBJ2-5,TRBV4-2,15,-,-,CASSPKPGVQETQYF,TGTGCCAGCAGCCCCAAACCAGGGGTTCAAGAGACCCAGTACTTC
TRBJ2-6,TRBV7-2,14,-,-,CASSFISGANVLTF,TGTGCCAGCAGCTTTATCTCTGGGGCCAACGTCCTGACTTTC
TRBJ2-7,TRBV7-3,15,TRBD2,-,CASSRSGTSGHEQYF,TGTGCCAGCAGCCGTTCCGGGACTAGCGGTCACGAGCAGTACTTC
TRBJ1-1,TRBV27,13,-,-,CASSLRQASEAFF,TGTGCCAGCAGTTTGAGACAGGCTTCTGAAGCTTTCTTT
TRBJ1-1,TRBV7-8,14,-,once,CASSFREGNTEAFF,TGTGCCAGCAGCTTCAGGGAAGGGAACACTGAAGCTTTCTTT
TRBJ1-2,TRBV5-6,15,-,-,CASSLYSGGGYGYTF,TGTGCCAGCAGCTTGTATTCGGGCGGAGGCTATGGCTACACCTTC
TRBJ1-6,TRBV2,14,-,-,CASKGVGTTSPLHF,TGTGCCAGCAAAGGGGTCGGTACCACTTCACCCCTCCACTTT
TRBJ1-1,TRBV5-1,16,-,once,CASSFLSPPQDTEAFF,TGCGCCAGCAGCTTTTTATCACCGCCCCAGGACACTGAAGCTTTCTTT
TRBJ1-1,TRBV3-1/TRBV3-2,12,-,-,CASSQAQTSAFF,TGTGCCAGCAGTCAAGCGCAGACATCGGCTTTCTTT
TRBJ2-7,TRBV11-2,14,TRBD1,-,CASRRQGDSYEQYF,TGTGCCAGCAGGCGACAGGGGGATTCCTACGAGCAGTACTTC
TRBJ1-4,TRBV27,14,-,-,CASSPQAANEKLFF,TGTGCCAGCAGTCCTCAGGCAGCAAATGAAAAACTGTTTTTT
TRBJ2-3,TRBV7-3,15,-,-,CASSSPGTSTDTQYF,TGTGCCAGCAGCTCTCCCGGGACATCCACAGATACGCAGTATTTT
TRBJ2-5,TRBV3-1/TRBV3-2,18,TRBD2,-,CASSQDLGLAGGIETQYF,TGTGCCAGCAGCCAAGATTTGGGACTAGCGGGGGGTATAGAGACCCAGTACTTC
TRBJ2-5,TRBV4-2,17,TRBD2,-,CASSQADLGGGEETQYF,TGTGCCAGCAGCCAAGCGGATCTGGGCGGGGGGGAAGAGACCCAGTACTTC
TRBJ1-6,TRBV7-9,16,-,-,CASSLAGTRDQSPLHF,TGTGCCAGCAGCTTAGCGGGCACTAGGGATCAGTCACCCCTCCACTTT
TRBJ1-5,TRBV18,14,-,once,CASSLGQNNQPQHF,TGTGCCAGCTCGCTCGGACAGAACAATCAGCCCCAGCATTTT
TRBJ2-7,TRBV6-2/TRBV6-3,14,TRBD2,-,CASNPRSSGYEQYF,TGTGCCAGCAACCCACGGTCTAGCGGATACGAGCAGTACTTC
TRBJ1-3,TRBV5-1,17,TRBD1,-,CASSTDRGILSGNTIYF,TGCGCCAGCAGCACCGACAGGGGGATTCTCTCTGGAAACACCATATATTTT
TRBJ2-1,TRBV25-1,15,-,-,CASTQGSALGYEQFF,TGTGCCAGCACTCAGGGCTCTGCACTGGGATATGAGCAGTTCTTC
TRBJ1-2,TRBV5-4,15,-,-,CASSLGREEFRGYTF,TGTGCCAGCAGCTTGGGAAGGGAGGAGTTCCGTGGCTACACCTTC
TRBJ1-5,TRBV18,16,-,-,CASSPSGGDGNQPQHF,TGTGCCAGCTCACCGTCGGGGGGCGATGGCAATCAGCCCCAGCATTTT
TRBJ1-4,TRBV9,15,-,-,CASSVSAFTNEKLFF,TGTGCCAGCAGCGTCTCAGCGTTCACTAATGAAAAACTGTTTTTT
TRBJ1-4,TRBV5-1,15,TRBD1,-,CASSLEDRGRGKLFF,TGCGCCAGCAGCCTAGAAGACAGGGGGCGCGGGAAACTGTTTTTT
TRBJ2-6,TRBV5-1,15,-,-,CASSLQGAGANVLTF,TGCGCCAGCAGCTTACAGGGAGCTGGGGCCAACGTCCTGACTTTC
TRBJ1-3,TRBV6-2/TRBV6-3,16,-,-,CASSDLDLSSGNTIYF,TGTGCCAGCAGCGACTTAGACCTGAGCTCTGGAAACACCATATATTTT
TRBJ1-5,TRBV2,14,-,-,CASRQGNSNQPQHF,TGTGCCAGCAGGCAGGGGAATAGCAATCAGCCCCAGCATTTT
TRBJ1-5,TRBV6-5,15,-,-,CASSKGSGITQPQHF,TGTGCCAGCAGCAAAGGGTCAGGGATCACGCAGCCCCAGCATTTT
TRBJ2-1,TRBV5-1,16,TRBD2,-,CASSSLTSGGADEQFF,TGCGCCAGCAGCTCATTAACTAGCGGGGGGGCCGACGAGCAGTTCTTC
TRBJ1-5,TRBV30,14,TRBD1,few,CAWSEGAGNQPQHF,TGTGCCTGGAGTGAGGGGGCTGGCAATCAGCCCCAGCATTTT
TRBJ2-3,TRBV6-5,14,TRBD1,-,CASRFDRGADTQYF,TGTGCCAGCCGATTTGACAGGGGCGCAGATACGCAGTATTTT
TRBJ2-7,TRBV3-1/TRBV3-2,12,-,-,CASKGLSYEQYF,TGTGCCAGCAAGGGACTGAGTTACGAGCAGTACTTC
TRBJ2-7,TRBV7-2,14,-,-,CASSPQGAGYEQYF,TGTGCCAGCAGCCCCCAAGGGGCAGGCTACGAGCAGTACTTC
TRBJ1-3,TRBV5-5,17,-,-,CASSPLPGRGPGNTIYF,TGTGCCAGCAGCCCCCTACCTGGCAGGGGACCTGGAAACACCATATATTTT
TRBJ2-7,TRBV6-5,14,-,-,CASSYSAEEYEQYF,TGTGCCAGCAGTTACTCTGCGGAAGAGTACGAGCAGTACTTC
TRBJ1-1,TRBV7-8,13,-,-,CASSLSGATEAFF,TGTGCCAGCAGCTTATCAGGGGCGACTGAAGCTTTCTTT
TRBJ2-2,TRBV9,16,TRBD2,-,CASSVIAGGNTGELFF,TGTGCCAGCAGCGTTATAGCGGGGGGGAACACCGGGGAGCTGTTTTTT
TRBJ1-2,TRBV7-8,16,TRBD1,-,CASSLERVGGRYGYTF,TGTGCCAGCAGCTTAGAGAGGGTAGGGGGCAGGTATGGCTACACCTTC
TRBJ1-3,TRBV12-3/TRBV12-4,13,-,-,CASALSSGNTIYF,TGTGCCAGCGCTCTGAGCTCTGGAAACACCATATATTTT
TRBJ1-4,TRBV5-1,13,TRBD1,-,CASSPGTEEEKRF,TGCGCCAGCAGCCCGGGGACAGAAGAGGAGAAACGTTTT
TRBJ2-5,TRBV28,13,TRBD2,-,CASSSAGGETQYF,TGTGCCAGCAGTTCTGCGGGGGGTGAGACCCAGTACTTC
TRBJ1-2,TRBV10-3,14,-,-,CAISDNSRGYGYTF,TGTGCCATCAGTGACAATTCCCGAGGCTATGGCTACACCTTC
TRBJ2-7,TRBV5-1,14,TRBD2,-,CASSSGGSTYEQYF,TGCGCCAGCTCTAGCGGGGGGTCCACCTACGAGCAGTACTTC
TRBJ1-4,TRBV18,14,-,-,CASSSGRGEEKLFF,TGTGCCAGCTCCTCCGGGAGAGGTGAAGAAAAACTGTTTTTT
TRBJ1-2,TRBV5-4,14,TRBD1,-,CASSTPGGNYGYTF,TGTGCCAGCAGCACCCCAGGGGGCAACTATGGCTACACCTTC
TRBJ1-2,TRBV10-1,16,TRBD1,-,CASSHRGSSSVYGYTF,TGCGCCAGCAGCCACAGGGGTTCCTCCTCGGTCTATGGCTACACCTTC
TRBJ1-5,TRBV12-3/TRBV12-4,13,-,-,CASSLMRDQPQHF,TGTGCCAGCAGTTTAATGAGGGATCAGCCCCAGCATTTT
TRBJ1-2,TRBV28,15,TRBD1,few,CASSFGRTGGYGYTF,TGTGCCAGCAGTTTTGGTCGGACAGGCGGCTATGGCTACACCTTC
TRBJ1-2,TRBV6-5,16,-,-,CASSYSKGSGDYGYTF,TGTGCCAGCAGTTACTCGAAAGGGTCGGGGGACTATGGCTACACCTTC
TRBJ1-6,TRBV7-9,17,TRBD1,few,CASSSTPTGGRISPLHF,TGTGCCAGCAGCTCCACTCCGACAGGGGGTCGGATTTCACCCCTCCACTTT